What follows are 31 T cell receptor beta chains derived from one specimen sequenced in a study of T cell clonotyping in hematopoietic cell transplantation. Time point here: recipient sample about 28 days before transplant, after cytoreduction. Here immunoSEQ multiplex PCR was the method, and the copy in TCRdb shows in-frame clones only, minus some. This table has roughly 20,000 clones, around 90% appearing once. Material: peripheral blood mononuclear cells, obtained before stem cell transplant. The receptor source for this set is a man younger than 35 with biphenotypic leukemia. Some clones in this sample may be carry-over from other donors' samples.

The chain links TRBV14 to TRBJ2-2; D might be TRBD2 (6 bases). This CDR3 region has 17 residues. Per germline, CDR1 SGHDN and CDR2 FVKESK. V lost 4 bases to trimming and J lost 2 bases, with 17 bases between them. This CDR3 reads CASSPKVSSENTGELFF. The CDR3 region has the DNA TGTGCCAGCAGCCCCAAGGTGTCTAGCGAAAACACCGGGGAGCTGTTTTTT.

The chain joins TRBV2 to TRBJ2-4, with unresolved D. The germline V and J ends were trimmed by 3 bases and 0 bases, with 6 bases remaining between them. Germline CDR1 reads SNHLY; CDR2 reads FYNNEI. This CDR3 is built from 14 residues. CDR3 nucleotides: TGTGCCAGCAGTGAGTGGAAAGCCAAAAACATTCAGTACTTC. This encodes CASSEWKAKNIQYF.

This clone was detected a few times. The V call is TRBV7-2, the J call TRBJ2-5; D call uncertain. CDR3 length: 11 amino acids. CDR1 is SGHTA, CDR2 FQGNSA, per germline. The V gene lost 3 bases and the J gene lost 5 bases, with 4 bases spanning the gap. The CDR3 sequence: CASSFAETQYF. In DNA form, the CDR3 reads TGTGCCAGCAGCTTCGCGGAGACCCAGTACTTC.

The rearrangement links TRBV27 to TRBJ2-2, with 12 bases matching TRBD1. This CDR3 is built from 16 residues. In germline, CDR1 is MNHEY, CDR2 SMNVEV (reference sequence). V lost 3 bases, J lost 6 bases, and 5 bases stayed unmatched. CDR3 loop: CASSFSGTGGPGELFF. The DNA of the CDR3 is TGTGCCAGCAGTTTCTCCGGGACAGGGGGCCCCGGGGAGCTGTTTTTT.

The chain carries TRBV21-1 and TRBJ2-7; TRBD2 was called by the table and not checked on the DNA. TRBV21-1 is deemed a pseudogene. This CDR3 region has 16 residues. Here the CDR3 reads CASRSNGASGAYEQYF. For the CDR3, the DNA is TGTGCCAGCAGGTCAAACGGCGCTAGCGGGGCCTACGAGCAGTACTTC.

This chain links TRBV29-1 with TRBJ2-3; D call uncertain. The CDR3 is 11 amino acids. The germline gives CDR1 SQVTM, CDR2 ANQGSEA. V lost 6 bases and J 4 bases, leaving 8 bases between the germline ends. CDR3 sequence: CSVAEADTQYF. CDR3 coding DNA: TGCAGCGTAGCCGAGGCAGATACGCAGTATTTT.

The table lists this clone with a few counts. The J gene is TRBJ2-7, the V gene TRBV19; perhaps D is TRBD1 or TRBD2 (5 bases each). V was pared by 4 bases and J by 3 bases, with 13 bases between. The germline V gene has CDR1 LNHDA and CDR2 SQIVND (reference sequence). CDR3 length: 14 residues. The CDR3 DNA reads as TGTGCCAGTAGTACGGGACCTGCACGCTACGAGCAGTACTTC. This sequence encodes CASSTGPARYEQYF.

V and J are TRBV27 and TRBJ1-2, with TRBD1 as a possible D gene (6 bases). Germline loops: CDR1 MNHEY, CDR2 SMNVEV (reference sequence). This CDR3 has 14 amino acids. V was trimmed by 6 bases and J by 7 bases, leaving 18 bases between them. This CDR3 is CASSFHQGQSGYTF. The DNA of the CDR3 is TGTGCCAGCAGCTTCCATCAGGGGCAAAGTGGCTACACCTTC.

The chain couples TRBV7-6 to TRBJ2-2; 7 bases agree with TRBD2. The germline gives CDR1 SGHVS, CDR2 FNYEAQ. The junction had 8 bases not matched to a gene; V was cut back by 2 bases and J by 5 bases. The CDR3 extends over 16 amino acids. Here the CDR3 reads CASSLLSSGRTGELFF. The CDR3 coding sequence is TGTGCCAGCAGCTTATTATCTAGCGGTCGGACCGGGGAGCTGTTTTTT.

The chain couples TRBV27 to TRBJ1-2; 8 nucleotides align to TRBD1. Losses at the gene ends were 5 bases for V and 5 bases for J; bases not matched to a gene: 4. The germline CDR1 and CDR2 sequences are MNHEY and SMNVEV (reference sequence). The CDR3 contains 13 residues. The CDR3 loop reads CASSATGGYGYTF. The DNA of the CDR3 is TGTGCCAGCAGTGCCACAGGGGGGTATGGCTACACCTTC.

Only one count was recorded for this clone. This chain uses TRBV7-2 with TRBJ2-7; no definite D call. The CDR3 is made up of 15 amino acids. Trimming cost V 2 bases and J 0 bases, with 11 bases left between them. Germline V gene sequence: CDR1 SGHTA, CDR2 FQGNSA. The CDR3 coding sequence is TGTGCCAGCAGCTTACTGGCAGCTCTCTCCTACGAGCAGTACTTC. Translation gives CASSLLAALSYEQYF.

This chain joins TRBV5-8 and TRBJ2-4; maybe TRBD1 (6 bases). The CDR3 loop spans 15 amino acids. Trimming removed 0 bases from V and 3 bases from J, with 10 bases in between. The germline gives CDR1 SGHTS, CDR2 YDEGEE. CDR3 DNA sequence: TGTGCCAGCAGCTTGGCCGGGACATTCAAAAACATTCAGTACTTC. As protein: CASSLAGTFKNIQYF.

This chain joins TRBV25-1 and TRBJ2-1, with a weak D call TRBD2 (5 bases). V was cut by 3 bases and J by 8 bases, with 14 bases left in between. Germline CDR1 MGHDK, CDR2 SYGVNS. The CDR3 totals 14 residues. The CDR3 is CASSDTERRDEQFF. In nucleotides, the CDR3 is TGTGCCAGCAGTGATACGGAACGGCGGGATGAGCAGTTCTTC.

This clone was seen just once. The chain carries TRBV5-3 and TRBJ2-7; possibly TRBD1 or TRBD2 for D (5 bases each). TRBV5-3 is an ORF, and what it does is uncertain. The CDR3 is 15 amino acids. V lost 2 bases to trimming and J lost 3 bases, with 15 bases between them. The CDR3 loop is CARSFHCPGRYEQYF. The CDR3, as DNA: TGTGCCAGAAGCTTCCATTGCCCGGGACGCTACGAGCAGTACTTC.

The gene calls are TRBV6-5 and TRBJ2-5; no definite D call. Trimming cost V 5 bases and J 3 bases, with 16 bases left between them. This CDR3 comprises 15 residues. Germline CDR1 and CDR2: MNHEY and SVGAGI. CDR3 DNA: TGTGCCAGCAGTCCAGGATCTCTTCCGGAAGAGACCCAGTACTTC. Encoded protein: CASSPGSLPEETQYF.

The chain has TRBV10-3 and TRBJ2-3; maybe TRBD1 (5 bases). Germline lookup yields CDR1 ENHRY and CDR2 SYGVKD. V dropped 3 bases and J dropped 5 bases, with 9 bases sitting between them. The CDR3 totals 13 residues. CDR3 in amino acids: CAISERGKDTQYF. The CDR3 nucleotides are TGTGCCATCAGTGAAAGGGGAAAAGATACGCAGTATTTT.

The CDR3 is CAWSAGQVENEQFF. In DNA form, the CDR3 reads TGTGCCTGGAGCGCCGGACAGGTCGAGAACGAGCAGTTCTTC. The chain joins TRBV30 to TRBJ2-1; TRBD1 matches 7 bases. The V gene end was trimmed by 3 bases and the J gene end by 10 bases; junction bases not matched to a gene: 12. The CDR3 is 14 residues long. Germline V lookup: CDR1 GTSNPN, CDR2 SVGIG (reference sequence).

CDR3 bases: TGTGCCAGCAGCCAAAAGGGGGCCCTACCGTCCCACGAGCAGTACTTC. It specifies CASSQKGALPSHEQYF. The V gene is TRBV14, the J gene TRBJ2-7, with 7 nucleotides matching TRBD1. The germline gives CDR1 SGHDN, CDR2 FVKESK. CDR3 size: 16 residues. V lost 2 bases, J lost 5 bases, and 12 bases stayed unmatched. The full variable domain, rest sourced from reference TRBV14 and TRBJ2-7, is EAGVTQFPSHSVIEKGQTVTLRCDPISGHDNLYWYRRVMGKEIKFLLHFVKESKQDESGMPNNRFLAERTGGTYSTLKVQPAELEDSGVYFCASSQKGALPSHEQYFGPGTRLTVT.

The gene calls are TRBV19 and TRBJ1-4, with 7 nucleotides matching TRBD1. The ends lost 8 bases at V and 5 bases at J; junction bases unmatched: 14. Germline CDR1 is LNHDA and CDR2 is SQIVND (reference sequence). CDR3 length: 16 amino acids. For the CDR3, the DNA is TGTGCCAGTCTAGCGAGAACCGGGACAGTGAATGAAAAACTGTTTTTT. Encoded protein: CASLARTGTVNEKLFF.

The chain employs TRBV11-2 and TRBJ1-6; D not resolved. The germline V gene encodes CDR1 SGHAT and CDR2 FQNNGV. Trimming stripped 0 bases from V and 4 bases from J, with 7 bases between. The CDR3 consists of 15 residues. In DNA form, the CDR3 reads TGTGCCAGCAGCTTAGAAATGGTGTATAATTCACCCCTCCACTTT. Protein: CASSLEMVYNSPLHF.

The V gene is TRBV6-5, the J gene TRBJ1-2; D not resolved. Trimming took off 0 bases at V and 6 bases at J, with 14 bases between the two ends. Germline CDR1 and CDR2: MNHEY and SVGAGI. This CDR3 region has 15 residues. CDR3 in DNA: TGTGCCAGCAGTTACTCTTCTATAGGACCGAATGGCTACACCTTC. It specifies CASSYSSIGPNGYTF.

This chain joins TRBV5-1 and TRBJ1-6, with no clear D. This CDR3 is 18 amino acids long. Trimming removed 1 base from V and 5 bases from J, with 19 bases in between. Germline CDR1 and CDR2: SGHRS and YFSETQ. CDR3: CASSLFPIITRDNSPLHF. In DNA, the CDR3 is TGCGCCAGCAGCTTGTTTCCGATCATTACGAGGGATAATTCACCCCTCCACTTT.

The V gene is TRBV11-2, the J gene TRBJ1-2; D is undetermined. This CDR3 is 13 amino acids long. Germline CDR1 and CDR2: SGHAT and FQNNGV. Trimming took off 0 bases at V and 2 bases at J, with 4 bases between the two ends. The CDR3 bases are TGTGCCAGCAGCTTAGACAGGAACTATGGCTACACCTTC. Its translation is CASSLDRNYGYTF.

The J gene is TRBJ2-7, the V gene TRBV6-6; no clear D gene. Trimming took 0 bases from V and 4 from J, leaving 13 bases between them. The CDR3 loop spans 15 amino acids. Per germline, CDR1 MNHNY and CDR2 SVGAGI (reference sequence). The CDR3 bases are TGTGCCAGCAGTTACTCCCCCACGCCGGCATACGAGCAGTACTTC. Translation: CASSYSPTPAYEQYF.

The V call is TRBV10-3, the J call TRBJ2-7; D perhaps matches TRBD1 (6 bases). The CDR3 runs to 14 residues. V was cut by 0 bases and J by 0 bases, with 6 bases left in between. The germline gives CDR1 ENHRY, CDR2 SYGVKD. Here the CDR3 reads CAISESDSSYEQYF. In DNA form, the CDR3 reads TGTGCCATCAGTGAGTCGGACAGCTCCTACGAGCAGTACTTC.

The rearrangement uses TRBV4-2 and TRBJ2-1; 9 bases match TRBD2. Germline V gene data show CDR1 as LGHNA and CDR2 as YNFKEQ. With V trimmed by 4 bases and J by 8 bases, 9 bases remained unmatched. The CDR3 length is 15 residues. CDR3 bases: TGTGCCAGCAGCCGCGACGGGACTAGCCGCCATGAGCAGTTCTTC. Amino acids: CASSRDGTSRHEQFF.

V gene TRBV20-1 combines with J gene TRBJ2-3, with D perhaps matching TRBD2 (6 bases). The CDR3 sequence is 11 residues long. Germline assignment: CDR1 DFQATT and CDR2 SNEGSKA (reference sequence). V shed 8 bases and J shed 1 base, with 7 bases lying between them. The CDR3 protein is CSWRGTDTQYF. The CDR3 DNA reads TGCAGTTGGAGGGGCACAGATACGCAGTATTTT.

Here the CDR3 DNA reads TGTGCCTGGAGGGTCGGGGAAGCTAACTATGGCTACACCTTC. It is translated as CAWRVGEANYGYTF. The rearrangement uses TRBV30 and TRBJ1-2; D uncertain. V lost 3 bases and J 0 bases, leaving 11 bases between the germline ends. Germline values: CDR1 GTSNPN, CDR2 SVGIG (reference sequence). The CDR3 loop spans 14 amino acids.

The J gene is TRBJ1-4, the V gene TRBV29-1, with 8 positions matching TRBD1. This CDR3 has 13 residues. Trimming at V came to 6 bases and at J to 4 bases, leaving 4 bases not matched to a gene. Per the germline V gene, CDR1 is SQVTM and CDR2 is ANQGSEA. This CDR3 is CSVGQGNNEKLFF. For the CDR3, the DNA is TGCAGCGTCGGACAGGGAAATAATGAAAAACTGTTTTTT.

This sequence joins TRBV6-6 and TRBJ2-7; 10 bases line up with TRBD1. The CDR3 has 15 amino acids. V lost 2 bases to trimming and J lost 3 bases; unmatched junction nucleotides: 4. Per germline, CDR1 MNHNY and CDR2 SVGAGI (reference sequence). Written as DNA, the CDR3 is TGTGCCAGCAGTTACCGCCGGGACAGGGGCTACGAGCAGTACTTC. Its translation: CASSYRRDRGYEQYF.

The chain uses TRBV19 and TRBJ1-1; D call uncertain. Germline V gene sequence: CDR1 LNHDA, CDR2 SQIVND (reference sequence). V lost 5 bases to trimming and J lost 0 bases, with 13 bases between them. There are 15 residues in the CDR3. CDR3 DNA: TGTGCCAGTAGTCGCCCCCAACTCATGAACACTGAAGCTTTCTTT. Its protein is CASSRPQLMNTEAFF.